A single sample is the source of the 32 T cell receptor beta chains below, sequenced in a study of beta chain features in type 1 diabetes. Reverse transcription of all isolated RNA meant that expressed TCRB transcripts were sequenced. Only in-frame clones appear in the TCRdb table, and some are missing; sequencing was by immunoSEQ multiplex PCR. The sample comprises around 350,000 clones, roughly 12% of which are singletons, and less than 0.02% rests with the top ten. The source material was naive CD4+ T cells from blood. All receptors come from a young man in good health.

V and J are TRBV7-2 and TRBJ2-1; D may be TRBD2 (5 bases). In germline, CDR1 is SGHTA, CDR2 FQGNSA. Trimming shortened V by 2 bases and J by 9 bases, and 11 bases separated the two germline ends. This CDR3 region has 13 residues. The CDR3 sequence is CASSLTRDSEQFF. The CDR3 nucleotides read TGTGCCAGCAGCTTAACGAGGGATAGTGAGCAGTTCTTC.

V is TRBV27 and J is TRBJ1-5, with 9 bases that match TRBD1. Germline CDR1 and CDR2: MNHEY and SMNVEV (reference sequence). The junction had 7 bases not matched to a gene; V was cut back by 5 bases and J by 5 bases. The CDR3 length is 15 residues. CDR3 nucleotide sequence: TGTGCCAGCAGTATCACAGGGGGCAGTCATCAGCCCCAGCATTTT. This sequence encodes CASSITGGSHQPQHF.

This clone was observed a few times. The chain links TRBV7-8 to TRBJ2-1; D perhaps matches TRBD1 (5 bases). Trimming cost V 4 bases and J 4 bases, with 11 bases left between them. The germline CDR1 and CDR2 sequences are SGHVS and FQNEAQ. CDR3 length equals 14 residues. The CDR3: CASSSRVGYNEQFF. In nucleotides, the CDR3 is TGTGCCAGCAGCTCCAGGGTCGGGTACAATGAGCAGTTCTTC.

V gene TRBV30 combines with J gene TRBJ2-5; D is possibly TRBD1 (5 bases). The V gene's germline CDR1 is GTSNPN and CDR2 SVGIG (reference sequence). Deletions cut 3 bases from V and 6 bases from J, with 14 bases between. CDR3 length: 13 residues. CDR3 sequence: CAWSSSQGKTQYF. The CDR3 nucleotides read TGTGCCTGGAGCTCCTCCCAGGGAAAGACCCAGTACTTC.

This clone occurred a few times. The chain joins TRBV25-1 to TRBJ1-5; 10 bases are a match to TRBD1. V was pared by 2 bases and J by 7 bases, with 2 bases of the junction left unmatched. CDR1 is MGHDK, CDR2 SYGVNS, per germline. This CDR3 has 14 residues. The CDR3 region is CASSEDRGRQPQHF. Here the CDR3 DNA reads TGTGCCAGCAGTGAAGACAGGGGGCGGCAGCCCCAGCATTTT.

The chain is built from TRBV7-3 and TRBJ2-2; D uncertain. The CDR3 extends over 13 amino acids. V gave up 4 bases and J gave up 1 base, with 4 bases separating them. Germline CDR1 reads SGHTA; CDR2 reads FQGTGA. The CDR3 spells CASSSVNTGELFF. As DNA, the CDR3 is TGTGCCAGCAGCTCAGTGAACACCGGGGAGCTGTTTTTT.

This clone was picked up a small number of times. The chain joins TRBV7-2 to TRBJ2-5; TRBD2 agrees at 8 bases. With V trimmed by 4 bases and J by 3 bases, 10 bases remained unmatched. Germline lookup yields CDR1 SGHTA and CDR2 FQGNSA. The CDR3 is made up of 16 amino acids. The CDR3 DNA sequence: TGTGCCAGCAGCTACGGGGGGGCCCCGTTGGAAGAGACCCAGTACTTC. Residues: CASSYGGAPLEETQYF.

The rearrangement links TRBV19 to TRBJ1-1, with TRBD1 identical over 8 bases. Germline V gene sequence: CDR1 LNHDA, CDR2 SQIVND (reference sequence). The J segment lost 2 bases and the V segment lost 3 bases, leaving 5 bases of the junction unmatched. This CDR3 has 15 amino acids. CDR3 sequence (DNA): TGTGCCAGTAGTATCTACGGGACAGGAAACACTGAAGCTTTCTTT. Protein: CASSIYGTGNTEAFF.

This sequence joins TRBV19 and TRBJ2-3; maybe TRBD2 (6 bases). With 7 bases removed from V and 6 bases from J, the gap between germline ends came to 20 bases. The CDR3 contains 15 residues. Germline V gene sequence: CDR1 LNHDA, CDR2 SQIVND (reference sequence). The CDR3 reads CASKVGGRVSDTQYF. The CDR3 DNA is TGTGCCAGTAAGGTGGGAGGTCGGGTTTCGGATACGCAGTATTTT.

The chain recombines TRBV28 with TRBJ1-5; D is unresolved. CDR1 and CDR2 (germline): MDHEN, SYDVKM. V was shortened by 3 bases and J by 1 base, with 10 bases between the two germline ends. CDR3 length: 15 residues. CDR3 bases: TGTGCCAGCAGTTTCCACAGTACCAGCAATCAGCCCCAGCATTTT. Translation gives CASSFHSTSNQPQHF.

CDR3 bases: TGCGCCAGCAGCCAAGTCGGACTAGCTATTAGGGAGACCCAGTACTTC. This gives the protein CASSQVGLAIRETQYF. The V call is TRBV4-1, the J call TRBJ2-5; 8 bases match TRBD2. The CDR3 extends over 16 amino acids. Germline V gene sequence: CDR1 MGHRA, CDR2 YSYEKL. The junction had 9 bases not matched to a gene; V was cut back by 1 base and J by 5 bases.

The chain combines TRBV9 with TRBJ1-4; D unclear. The CDR3 runs 13 residues. Trimming stripped 6 bases from V and 0 bases from J, with 6 bases between. CDR1 is SGDLS, CDR2 YYNGEE, per germline. The CDR3 protein is CASNRATNEKLFF. DNA for the CDR3: TGTGCCAGCAACAGAGCAACTAATGAAAAACTGTTTTTT.

This clone showed up just a few times. The chain uses TRBV18 and TRBJ1-1; D gene unclear. The CDR3 runs to 14 residues. V was shortened by 1 base and J by 1 base, with 7 bases between the two germline ends. Per germline, CDR1 KGHSH and CDR2 LQKENI. For the CDR3, the DNA is TGTGCCAGCTCACCACTCGCAGGGAACACTGAAGCTTTCTTT. Protein: CASSPLAGNTEAFF.

This clone has only a few counts. The rearrangement uses TRBV7-9 and TRBJ2-2; tentative D call: TRBD1 (6 bases). CDR3 length: 14 residues. The V end was cut by 9 bases, the J end by 4 bases, with 15 bases between. From germline, CDR1 is SEHNR and CDR2 FQNEAQ (reference sequence). CDR3 sequence reads: CASGQGLGTGELFF. The DNA for the CDR3 is TGTGCCAGTGGCCAGGGGCTCGGCACCGGGGAGCTGTTTTTT.

CDR3: CAWHRGHEQYF. CDR3 DNA: TGTGCCTGGCACAGGGGCCACGAGCAGTACTTC. The chain carries TRBV30 and TRBJ2-7; 7 bases match TRBD1. The CDR3 consists of 11 residues. The trim removed 5 bases at V and 5 bases at J, leaving 3 bases unmatched. The germline gives CDR1 GTSNPN, CDR2 SVGIG (reference sequence).

J is TRBJ1-6 and V is TRBV30, with TRBD1 as a possible D gene (5 bases). V was trimmed by 3 bases and J by 7 bases, leaving 7 bases between them. This CDR3 is built from 12 residues. From germline, CDR1 is GTSNPN and CDR2 SVGIG (reference sequence). The CDR3 region is CAWSPGNSPLHF. DNA for the CDR3: TGTGCCTGGAGCCCAGGGAATTCACCCCTCCACTTT.

The J gene is TRBJ1-4, the V gene TRBV4-1; no clear D gene. There are 13 residues in the CDR3. CDR1 and CDR2 (germline): MGHRA, YSYEKL. V was trimmed by 8 bases and J by 7 bases, leaving 14 bases between them. The CDR3, as DNA: TGCGCCAGCCGATCCCTTGTGAGTGAAAAACTGTTTTTT. Its protein product is CASRSLVSEKLFF.

This clone was counted a few times. The chain joins TRBV7-2 to TRBJ1-2; 7 bases fit TRBD1. The J segment lost 5 bases and the V segment lost 5 bases, leaving 11 bases of the junction unmatched. Germline V lookup: CDR1 SGHTA, CDR2 FQGNSA. The CDR3 contains 15 residues. The CDR3 loop reads CASSPGPRGDYGYTF. The CDR3 DNA reads TGTGCCAGCAGCCCCGGTCCCAGGGGGGATTATGGCTACACCTTC.

The chain carries TRBV9 and TRBJ1-1; TRBD1 is a possible D gene (5 bases). Germline V CDR1 and CDR2: SGDLS, YYNGEE. There are 12 residues in the CDR3. V shed 4 bases and J shed 4 bases, with 8 bases lying between them. Here the CDR3 DNA reads TGTGCCAGCAGCTCAGGGATCACTGAAGCTTTCTTT. Translation gives CASSSGITEAFF.

This clone was recorded a few times. V is TRBV5-1 and J is TRBJ1-1; D may be TRBD1 (6 bases). Trimming shortened V by 2 bases and J by 3 bases, and 11 bases separated the two germline ends. Germline assignment: CDR1 SGHRS and CDR2 YFSETQ. The CDR3 has 14 amino acids. The CDR3 protein is CASSFDRRDTEAFF. The CDR3 DNA sequence: TGCGCCAGCAGCTTCGACAGGCGGGACACTGAAGCTTTCTTT. Looking up the rest from reference TRBV5-1 and TRBJ1-1 gives the full variable domain: KAGVTQTPRYLIKTRGQQVTLSCSPISGHRSVSWYQQTPGQGLQFLFEYFSETQRNKGNFPGRFSGRQFSNSRSEMNVSTLELGDSALYLCASSFDRRDTEAFFGQGTRLTVV.

This chain links TRBV11-2 with TRBJ1-1; D gene uncertain. Trimming removed 2 bases from V and 4 bases from J, with 20 bases in between. The CDR3 runs to 17 residues. CDR1 is SGHAT and CDR2 is FQNNGV in the germline V gene. In nucleotides, the CDR3 is TGTGCCAGCAGCTTAAGGTTGAGGGCCAAGGGTACCACTGAAGCTTTCTTT. This sequence encodes CASSLRLRAKGTTEAFF.

This clone turned up a few times. The V gene is TRBV7-2, the J gene TRBJ2-7, with a possible D match to TRBD1 (6 bases). Trimming shortened V by 5 bases and J by 4 bases, and 15 bases separated the two germline ends. The CDR3 loop spans 14 amino acids. CDR1 and CDR2 (germline): SGHTA, FQGNSA. CDR3 residues: CASSNDPGQYEQYF. The CDR3, as DNA: TGTGCCAGCAGCAATGACCCGGGACAATACGAGCAGTACTTC. The full variable domain, in which reference TRBV7-2 and TRBJ2-7 provide the parts outside the CDR3, is GAGVSQSPSNKVTEKGKDVELRCDPISGHTALYWYRQSLGQGLEFLIYFQGNSAPDKSGLPSDRFSAERTGGSVSTLTIQRTQQEDSAVYLCASSNDPGQYEQYFGPGTRLTVT.

J is TRBJ2-3 and V is TRBV30; 9 bases map to TRBD2. This CDR3 spans 15 amino acids. J lost 5 bases, V lost 7 bases, and 13 bases had no gene match. Germline CDR1 is GTSNPN and CDR2 is SVGIG (reference sequence). The CDR3: CALRAGGSGVDTQYF. The CDR3 DNA follows: TGTGCCTTACGGGCGGGAGGGTCTGGAGTAGATACGCAGTATTTT.

V usage is TRBV29-1 and J usage is TRBJ2-2, with 7 bases lining up with TRBD1. Germline V gene lookup returns CDR1 SQVTM and CDR2 ANQGSEA. V gave up 4 bases and J gave up 3 bases; unmatched junction bases: 11. The CDR3 is made up of 16 amino acids. CDR3 loop: CSVGLFPGQYTGELFF. In DNA, the CDR3 is TGCAGCGTTGGTCTCTTTCCGGGACAGTACACCGGGGAGCTGTTTTTT.

This clone was seen a few times. This chain joins TRBV10-3 and TRBJ2-3; D might be TRBD1 (6 bases). This CDR3 has 15 residues. Germline V gene lookup returns CDR1 ENHRY and CDR2 SYGVKD. The V and J ends lost 3 bases and 2 bases respectively, with 12 bases between them. The CDR3 DNA reads TGTGCCATCAGTGAAACGGACAGCTACACAGATACGCAGTATTTT. Translating it yields CAISETDSYTDTQYF.

This clone was observed a handful of times. The chain links TRBV28 to TRBJ1-2; perhaps TRBD1 as D (5 bases). The V and J ends lost 6 bases and 2 bases respectively, with 7 bases between them. This CDR3 is 12 amino acids long. CDR1 and CDR2 from the germline V gene are MDHEN and SYDVKM. CDR3 amino acids: CASRPGNYGYTF. CDR3 bases: TGTGCCAGCAGGCCAGGGAACTATGGCTACACCTTC.

This clone was counted a single time. The rearrangement uses TRBV5-1 and TRBJ2-3, with TRBD1 identical over 10 bases. V lost 6 bases, J lost 8 bases, and 12 bases stayed unmatched. CDR3 length: 15 residues. Germline V gives CDR1 SGHRS, CDR2 YFSETQ. The CDR3: CASTDRGVVGGTQYF. In DNA, the CDR3 is TGCGCCAGCACGGACAGGGGGGTTGTGGGGGGTACGCAGTATTTT.

This clone was seen a handful of times. The chain is built from TRBV25-1 and TRBJ2-7; 11 nucleotides agree with TRBD2. Germline V lookup: CDR1 MGHDK, CDR2 SYGVNS. CDR3 length equals 15 residues. The V segment lost 0 bases and the J segment 3 bases; nucleotides outside the gene matches: 1. CDR3: CASSEYGTSGYEQYF. Here the CDR3 DNA reads TGTGCCAGCAGTGAATATGGGACTAGCGGCTACGAGCAGTACTTC.

The rearrangement joins TRBV7-3 to TRBJ1-6; D gene uncertain. V gave up 3 bases and J gave up 6 bases, with 12 bases separating them. The CDR3 has 15 residues. Germline assignment: CDR1 SGHTA and CDR2 FQGTGA. CDR3 sequence: CASSFTASANSPLHF. CDR3 sequence (DNA): TGTGCCAGCAGCTTCACAGCCTCAGCTAATTCACCCCTCCACTTT.

This clone was counted a few times. The rearrangement joins TRBV5-1 to TRBJ2-7, with D possibly TRBD2 on 6 matching bases. CDR3 length equals 16 residues. The germline gives CDR1 SGHRS, CDR2 YFSETQ. Trimming took off 2 bases at V and 0 bases at J, with 15 bases between the two ends. The CDR3 here is CASSFRSGESSYEQYF. The CDR3 coding sequence is TGCGCCAGCAGCTTCAGGTCGGGGGAGAGCTCCTACGAGCAGTACTTC.

V is TRBV5-1 and J is TRBJ2-1, with a possible D match to TRBD1 (6 bases). CDR3 length equals 16 residues. Germline assignment: CDR1 SGHRS and CDR2 YFSETQ. V shed 4 bases and J shed 3 bases, with 17 bases lying between them. CDR3 amino acids: CASSPQSGAIYNEQFF. The CDR3 DNA follows: TGCGCCAGCAGCCCCCAATCAGGGGCCATCTACAATGAGCAGTTCTTC. Together with reference TRBV5-1 and TRBJ2-1, the CDR3 gives the full variable domain: KAGVTQTPRYLIKTRGQQVTLSCSPISGHRSVSWYQQTPGQGLQFLFEYFSETQRNKGNFPGRFSGRQFSNSRSEMNVSTLELGDSALYLCASSPQSGAIYNEQFFGPGTRLTVL.

This clone has only a few counts. The gene calls are TRBV4-2 and TRBJ2-1; TRBD2 matches 9 bases. The CDR3 covers 16 residues. In germline, CDR1 is LGHNA, CDR2 YNFKEQ. J lost 3 bases, V lost 1 base, and 4 bases had no gene match. The CDR3 nucleotides are TGTGCCAGCAGCCAAGTGGTAGCGGGGGACTACAATGAGCAGTTCTTC. It encodes CASSQVVAGDYNEQFF.